This T cell receptor (beta chain) was captured in a study of shared clonotypes between healthy human individuals. Germline CDR1 reads MGHRA; CDR2 reads YSYEKL. The CDR3 is made up of 15 amino acids. CD45RO-negative cells were positively selected for CCR7, leaving out terminally differentiated effector memory CD45RA+ cells. Worth noting for this clone: The junction and the germline gene differ at one end; a read error may be behind it.

Measured with immunoSEQ multiplex PCR; TCRdb has only the in-frame clones, and not every one. The data show fewer than 1 million clones, approximately 97% seen once. Source material: naive CD8+ T cells sorted from blood. The rearrangement uses TRBV4-1 and TRBJ2-5; TRBD2 matches at 8 bases. The clonotype comes from a man aged 25 to 40 in good health. CDR3 sequence (DNA): TGCGCCAGCACCCAAAGTGGGACTAGTGGCGAGACCCAGTACTTC. Translation gives CASTQSGTSGETQYF.